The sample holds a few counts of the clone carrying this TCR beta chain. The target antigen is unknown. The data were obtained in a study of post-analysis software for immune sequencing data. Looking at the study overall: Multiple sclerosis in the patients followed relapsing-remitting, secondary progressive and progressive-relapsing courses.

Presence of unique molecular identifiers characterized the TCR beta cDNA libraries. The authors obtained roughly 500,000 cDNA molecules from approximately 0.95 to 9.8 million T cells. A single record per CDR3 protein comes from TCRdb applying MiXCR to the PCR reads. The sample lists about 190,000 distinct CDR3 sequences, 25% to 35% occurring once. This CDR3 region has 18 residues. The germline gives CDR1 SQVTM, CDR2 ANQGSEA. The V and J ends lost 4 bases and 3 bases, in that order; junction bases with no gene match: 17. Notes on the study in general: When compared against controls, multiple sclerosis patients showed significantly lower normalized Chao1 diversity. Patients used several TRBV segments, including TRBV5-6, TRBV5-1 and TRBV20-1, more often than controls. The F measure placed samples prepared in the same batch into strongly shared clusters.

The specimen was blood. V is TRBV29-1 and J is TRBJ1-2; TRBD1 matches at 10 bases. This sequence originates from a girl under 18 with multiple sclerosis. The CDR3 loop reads CSVVGGGTGALGHYGYTF. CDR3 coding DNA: TGCAGCGTTGTCGGGGGGGGGACAGGGGCTTTGGGTCACTATGGCTACACCTTC.